This record covers a single TCR beta chain. Its antigen remains unidentified. This entry comes from a study of T cell responses to AZD1222 COVID-19 vaccine. Study results and limitations: Researchers took repertoire samples only after the peak T cell response had come. Two doses of AZD1222 preceded a rise in Spike-specific TCR breadth and depth.

The table came from immunoSEQ multiplex PCR; TCRdb's copy has only in-frame clones and leaves some out. This table has roughly 270,000 clones, about 94% appearing once. Doses given second, at about 4 or about 12 weeks, were pooled. Trimming pared 4 bases from V and 4 bases from J, leaving 12 bases between. The CDR3 is 14 amino acids. Germline V gene data show CDR1 as SGHKS and CDR2 as YYEKEE (reference sequence). The chain links TRBV5-5 to TRBJ1-5, with D uncertain. The sample in question was peripheral blood, obtained 28 days after the second AZD1222 dose. The sequence was collected from an adult who received the AZD1222 COVID-19 vaccine. The DNA of the CDR3 is TGTGCCAGCAGCCGAGACGTGGGAAATCAGCCCCAGCATTTT. It codes for CASSRDVGNQPQHF.